This T cell receptor beta chain was sequenced for a study of cytomegalovirus exposure and HLA in healthy donors. Amplification used 60 Vbeta primers and 13 Jbeta primers. Sequencing used immunoSEQ multiplex PCR; TCRdb keeps in-frame clones, though not all of them. The sample gives 150,000 or so clones, about 80% of which show up once; roughly an eighth is in the top ten. In the case of this clone: Its cognate antigen is unknown.

General study points: In a later analysis, across HLA loci, associated TCR counts were highest for DRB1, lowest for HLA-C. The authors excluded some V segments, including TRBV6-2 and TRBV6-3, as indistinguishable. HLA restriction was apparent for most CMV-associated TCR beta chains in a later analysis. As a later analysis showed, a missense DCLRE1C variant was linked to trimming of TCR beta V- and J-genes.

The V gene's germline CDR1 is SGHDN and CDR2 FVKESK. The CDR3 has 16 amino acids. This TCR was sampled from a middle-aged man in good health and CMV-seropositive. The chain carries TRBV14 and TRBJ2-5; possibly TRBD1 for D (5 bases). The DNA end is more similar to TRBJ2-7, so the J call may be wrong. Source material: PBMCs. This CDR3 reads CASSPKGVHSFYEQYF. CDR3 DNA sequence: TGTGCCAGCAGCCCGAAAGGGGTACACTCCTTCTACGAGCAGTACTTC.